This T cell receptor beta chain was sequenced in a study of T cell responses to AZD1222 COVID-19 vaccine. Notes on this clone: Its antigen is unknown.

Study-wide findings and caveats: The donor cohort was predominantly white British with a female majority, and clonal diversity may have been underestimated.

This CDR3 region has 12 residues. Per germline, CDR1 LGHNT and CDR2 FRNRAP. Trimming stripped 5 bases from V and 5 bases from J, with 9 bases between. This table comes from immunoSEQ multiplex PCR, and its TCRdb copy is limited to in-frame clones, with some not included. The table records some 110,000 clones, over 90% of them present only once. The rearrangement joins TRBV12-5 to TRBJ1-1; D unclear. The source was peripheral blood, collected on day 0 of AZD1222 vaccination. The TCR comes from an adult in good health. Here the CDR3 reads CASGHTVTEAFF. Written as DNA, the CDR3 is TGTGCTAGTGGTCACACAGTGACTGAAGCTTTCTTT.